There are many counts of the clone carrying this T cell receptor (beta chain). The antigen is not known. The CDR3 has 14 residues. Germline V lookup: CDR1 SGHRS, CDR2 YFSETQ. V shed 3 bases and J 2 bases; nucleotides not matched to a gene: 4. The source of the sample is a study of T-cell memory formation after mild COVID-19. Overall study findings and caveats: Clones which contracted sat mainly in CM and EM if CD4+, and in EMRA if CD8+.

TCRdb re-analysed the 5' RACE reads in MiXCR, keeping a single row per CDR3 protein. Here the sample spans some 260,000 distinct CDR3 sequences, around 15% being singletons. This receptor was obtained from a man younger than 30 who had mild COVID-19 (a few samples of this study predate the infection). Cell type and time point are not known. The V gene is TRBV5-1, the J gene TRBJ2-7; 8 bases agree with TRBD2. The sample was PBMCs or a T cell subset sorted from them (not recorded which). The CDR3 spells CASSSGGGTYEQYF. Here the CDR3 DNA reads TGCGCCAGCAGCTCCGGCGGGGGGACCTACGAGCAGTACTTC.